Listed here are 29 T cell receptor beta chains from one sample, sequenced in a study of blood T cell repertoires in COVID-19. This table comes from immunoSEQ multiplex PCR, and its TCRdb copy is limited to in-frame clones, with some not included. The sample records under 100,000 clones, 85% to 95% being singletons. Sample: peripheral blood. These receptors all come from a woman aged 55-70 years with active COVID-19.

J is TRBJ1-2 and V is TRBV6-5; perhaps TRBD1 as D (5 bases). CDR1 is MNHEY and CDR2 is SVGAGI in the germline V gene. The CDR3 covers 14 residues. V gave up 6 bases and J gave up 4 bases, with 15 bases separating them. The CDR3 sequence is CASRGSGGSYGYTF. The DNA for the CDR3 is TGTGCCAGCAGAGGTTCGGGGGGATCCTATGGCTACACCTTC.

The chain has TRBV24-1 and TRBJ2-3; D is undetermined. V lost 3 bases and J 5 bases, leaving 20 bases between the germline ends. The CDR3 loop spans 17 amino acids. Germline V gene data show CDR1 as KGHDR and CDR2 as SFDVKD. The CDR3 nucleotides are TGTGCCACCAGTGATCCCTTCCGGCGGATAGGAGAAGATACGCAGTATTTT. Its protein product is CATSDPFRRIGEDTQYF.

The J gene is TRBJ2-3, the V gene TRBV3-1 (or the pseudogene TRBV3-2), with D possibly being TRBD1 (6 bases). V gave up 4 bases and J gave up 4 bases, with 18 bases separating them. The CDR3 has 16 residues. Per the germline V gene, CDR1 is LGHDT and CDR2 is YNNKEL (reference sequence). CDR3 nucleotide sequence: TGTGCCAGCAGCCCCGTCAGGGGCGCGCGGGCAGATACGCAGTATTTT. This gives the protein CASSPVRGARADTQYF.

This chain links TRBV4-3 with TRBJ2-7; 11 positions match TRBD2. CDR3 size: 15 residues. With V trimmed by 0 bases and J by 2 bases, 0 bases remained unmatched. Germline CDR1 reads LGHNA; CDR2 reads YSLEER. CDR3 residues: CASSQELAGAYEQYF. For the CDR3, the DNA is TGCGCCAGCAGCCAAGAACTAGCGGGGGCCTACGAGCAGTACTTC.

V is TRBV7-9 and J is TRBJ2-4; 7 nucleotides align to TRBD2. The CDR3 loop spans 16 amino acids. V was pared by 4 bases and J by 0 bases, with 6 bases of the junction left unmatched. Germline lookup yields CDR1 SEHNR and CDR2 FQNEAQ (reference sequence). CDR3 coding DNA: TGTGCCAGCAGCTCTCAAAGCGGGGTAGCCAAAAACATTCAGTACTTC. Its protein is CASSSQSGVAKNIQYF.

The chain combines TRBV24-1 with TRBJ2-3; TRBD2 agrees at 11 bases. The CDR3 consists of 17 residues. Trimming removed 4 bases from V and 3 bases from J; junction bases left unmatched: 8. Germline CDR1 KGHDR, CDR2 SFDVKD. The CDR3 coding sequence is TGTGCCACCAGTGAGCCGGGACTAGCGGAAAGTACAGATACGCAGTATTTT. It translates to CATSEPGLAESTDTQYF.

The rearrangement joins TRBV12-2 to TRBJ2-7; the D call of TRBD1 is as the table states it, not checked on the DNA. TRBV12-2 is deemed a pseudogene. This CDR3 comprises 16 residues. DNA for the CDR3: TGTGCAAGTCGCTTGCAGACAGGGGGCGCGGGGTACGAGCAGTACTTC. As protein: CASRLQTGGAGYEQYF.

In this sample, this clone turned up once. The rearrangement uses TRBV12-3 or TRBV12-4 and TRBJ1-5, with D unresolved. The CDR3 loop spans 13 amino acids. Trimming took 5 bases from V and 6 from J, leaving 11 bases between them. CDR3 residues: CASSAITAQPQHF. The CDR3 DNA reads TGTGCCAGCAGTGCCATTACAGCTCAGCCCCAGCATTTT.

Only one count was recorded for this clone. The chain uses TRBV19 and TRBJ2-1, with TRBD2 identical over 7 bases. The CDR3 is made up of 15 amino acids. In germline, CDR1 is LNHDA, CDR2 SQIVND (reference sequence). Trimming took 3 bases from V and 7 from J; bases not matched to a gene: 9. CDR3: CASSMVASGANEQFF. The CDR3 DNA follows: TGTGCCAGTAGTATGGTCGCAAGCGGGGCAAATGAGCAGTTCTTC.

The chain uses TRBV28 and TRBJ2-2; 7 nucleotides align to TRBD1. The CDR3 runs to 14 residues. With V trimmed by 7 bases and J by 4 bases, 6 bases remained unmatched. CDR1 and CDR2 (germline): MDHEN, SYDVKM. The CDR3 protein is CASTEGASTGELFF. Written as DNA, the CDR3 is TGTGCCAGCACAGAGGGGGCAAGCACCGGGGAGCTGTTTTTT. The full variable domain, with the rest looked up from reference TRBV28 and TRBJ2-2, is DVKVTQSSRYLVKRTGEKVFLECVQDMDHENMFWYRQDPGLGLRLIYFSYDVKMKEKGDIPEGYSVSREKKERFSLILESASTNQTSMYLCASTEGASTGELFFGEGSRLTVL.

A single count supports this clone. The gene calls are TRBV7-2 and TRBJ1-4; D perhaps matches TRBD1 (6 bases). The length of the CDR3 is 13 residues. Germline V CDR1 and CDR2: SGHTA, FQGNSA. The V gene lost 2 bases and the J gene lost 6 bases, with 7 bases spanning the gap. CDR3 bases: TGTGCCAGCAGCTTACAGGGGTATGAAAAACTGTTTTTT. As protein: CASSLQGYEKLFF.

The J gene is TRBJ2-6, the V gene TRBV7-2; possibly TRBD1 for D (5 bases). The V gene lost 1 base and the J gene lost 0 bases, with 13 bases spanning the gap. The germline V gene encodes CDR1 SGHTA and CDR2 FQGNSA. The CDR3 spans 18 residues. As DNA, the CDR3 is TGTGCCAGCAGCTTAGTGGGCAGGGCGCGCTCTGGGGCCAACGTCCTGACTTTC. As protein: CASSLVGRARSGANVLTF. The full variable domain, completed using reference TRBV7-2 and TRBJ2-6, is GAGVSQSPSNKVTEKGKDVELRCDPISGHTALYWYRQSLGQGLEFLIYFQGNSAPDKSGLPSDRFSAERTGGSVSTLTIQRTQQEDSAVYLCASSLVGRARSGANVLTFGAGSRLTVL.

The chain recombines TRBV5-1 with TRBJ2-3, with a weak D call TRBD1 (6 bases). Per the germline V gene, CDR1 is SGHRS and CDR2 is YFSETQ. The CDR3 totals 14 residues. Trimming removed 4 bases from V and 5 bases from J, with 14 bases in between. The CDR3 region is CASSTGQLVDTQYF. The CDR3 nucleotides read TGCGCCAGCAGCACGGGACAATTGGTAGATACGCAGTATTTT.

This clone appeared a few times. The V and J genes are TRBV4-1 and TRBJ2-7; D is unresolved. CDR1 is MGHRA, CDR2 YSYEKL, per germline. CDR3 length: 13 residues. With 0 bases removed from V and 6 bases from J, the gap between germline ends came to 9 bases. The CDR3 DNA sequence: TGCGCCAGCAGCCAAGACCCGTTTCTCGAGCAGTACTTC. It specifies CASSQDPFLEQYF.

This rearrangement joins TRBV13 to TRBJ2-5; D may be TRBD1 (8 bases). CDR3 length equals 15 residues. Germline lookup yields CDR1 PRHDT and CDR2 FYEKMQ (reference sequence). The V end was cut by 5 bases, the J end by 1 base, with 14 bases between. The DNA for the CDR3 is TGTGCCAGCAGCCGGACAGGGAGGGGCCAAGAGACCCAGTACTTC. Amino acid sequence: CASSRTGRGQETQYF.

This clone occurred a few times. Here the CDR3 DNA reads TGTGCCAGCAGCCCCGGACTCAACCGGTATAATTCACCCCTCCACTTT. This gives the protein CASSPGLNRYNSPLHF. The chain joins TRBV28 to TRBJ1-6; no clear D. The CDR3 consists of 16 residues. Trimming removed 6 bases at V and 4 bases at J, with 16 bases between. Germline V gene sequence: CDR1 MDHEN, CDR2 SYDVKM.

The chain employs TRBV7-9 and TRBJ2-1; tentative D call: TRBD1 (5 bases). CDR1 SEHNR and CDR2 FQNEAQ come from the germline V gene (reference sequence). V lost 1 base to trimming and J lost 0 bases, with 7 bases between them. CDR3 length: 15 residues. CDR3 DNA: TGTGCCAGCAGCTTAGTCAGGGCCTCCTACAATGAGCAGTTCTTC. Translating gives CASSLVRASYNEQFF.

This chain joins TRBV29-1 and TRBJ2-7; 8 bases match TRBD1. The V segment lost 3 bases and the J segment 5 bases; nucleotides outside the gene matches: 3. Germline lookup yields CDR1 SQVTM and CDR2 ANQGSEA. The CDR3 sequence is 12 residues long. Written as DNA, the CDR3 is TGCAGCGTTGACTTGACAGGGGACGAGCAGTACTTC. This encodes CSVDLTGDEQYF.

This CDR3 is CASNQKGGNTEAFF. In nucleotides, the CDR3 is TGCGCCAGCAACCAGAAAGGGGGGAACACTGAAGCTTTCTTT. The rearrangement joins TRBV5-1 to TRBJ1-1; D is perhaps TRBD1 (6 bases). Germline V CDR1 and CDR2: SGHRS, YFSETQ. This CDR3 is built from 14 residues. V lost 6 bases to trimming and J lost 1 base, with 13 bases between them.

CDR3 bases: TGCGCCAGCAGCTTTGGGGCAGACGTCTACGGTGGCTACACCTTC. This sequence encodes CASSFGADVYGGYTF. The chain links TRBV5-1 to TRBJ1-2; tentatively, D is TRBD1 (5 bases). Germline CDR1 is SGHRS and CDR2 is YFSETQ. Between the trimmed V and J ends, which lost 2 bases and 7 bases, there was a span of 18 bases. The CDR3 has 15 residues.

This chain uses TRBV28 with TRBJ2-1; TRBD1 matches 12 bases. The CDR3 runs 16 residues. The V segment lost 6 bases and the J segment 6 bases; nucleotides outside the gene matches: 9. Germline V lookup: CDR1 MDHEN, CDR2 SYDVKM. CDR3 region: CASSSLGTGGLNEQFF. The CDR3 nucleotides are TGTGCCAGCAGCTCTCTCGGGACAGGGGGCCTCAATGAGCAGTTCTTC.

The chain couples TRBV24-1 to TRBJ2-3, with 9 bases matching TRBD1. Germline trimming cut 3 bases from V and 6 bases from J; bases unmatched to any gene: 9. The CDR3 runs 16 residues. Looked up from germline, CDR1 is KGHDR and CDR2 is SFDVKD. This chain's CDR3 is CATSDPPGQGMDTQYF. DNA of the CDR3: TGTGCCACCAGTGATCCACCGGGACAGGGAATGGATACGCAGTATTTT.

The CDR3: CASSPFLPGELFF. CDR3 in DNA: TGTGCCAGCAGCCCTTTTCTACCCGGGGAGCTGTTTTTT. This sequence joins TRBV7-6 and TRBJ2-2; no reliable D call. Germline CDR1 SGHVS, CDR2 FNYEAQ. The germline V and J ends were trimmed by 5 bases and 6 bases, with 10 bases remaining between them. There are 13 residues in the CDR3.

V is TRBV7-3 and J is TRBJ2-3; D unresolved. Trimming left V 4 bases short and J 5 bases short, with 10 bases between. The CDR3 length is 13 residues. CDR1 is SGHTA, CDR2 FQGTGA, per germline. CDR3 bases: TGTGCCAGCAGCTCTACTCACCAAGATACGCAGTATTTT. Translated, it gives CASSSTHQDTQYF.

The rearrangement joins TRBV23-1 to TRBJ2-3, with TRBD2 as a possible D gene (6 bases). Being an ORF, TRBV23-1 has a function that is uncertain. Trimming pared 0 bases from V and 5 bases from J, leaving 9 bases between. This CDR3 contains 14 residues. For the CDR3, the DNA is TGCGCCAGCAGTCAATCACCCGGGGGAGATACGCAGTATTTT. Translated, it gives CASSQSPGGDTQYF.

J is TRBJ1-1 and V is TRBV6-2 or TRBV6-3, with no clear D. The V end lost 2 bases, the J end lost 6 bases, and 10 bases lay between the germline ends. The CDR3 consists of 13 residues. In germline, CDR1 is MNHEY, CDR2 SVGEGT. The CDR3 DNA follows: TGTGCCAGCAGTTACCGGGTTTCCGCTGAAGCTTTCTTT. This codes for CASSYRVSAEAFF.

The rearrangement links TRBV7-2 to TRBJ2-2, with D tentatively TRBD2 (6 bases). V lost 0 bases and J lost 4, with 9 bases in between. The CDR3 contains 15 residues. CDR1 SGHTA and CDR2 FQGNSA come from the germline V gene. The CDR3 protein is CASSLAGGVTGELFF. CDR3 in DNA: TGTGCCAGCAGCTTAGCTGGAGGGGTCACCGGGGAGCTGTTTTTT.

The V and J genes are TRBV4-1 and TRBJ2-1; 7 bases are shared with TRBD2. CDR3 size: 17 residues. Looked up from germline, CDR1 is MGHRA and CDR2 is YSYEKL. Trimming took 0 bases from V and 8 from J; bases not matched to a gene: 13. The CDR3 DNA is TGCGCCAGCAGCCAAGATCGGCCGAATTGGGGGGGGGATGAGCAGTTCTTC. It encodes CASSQDRPNWGGDEQFF.

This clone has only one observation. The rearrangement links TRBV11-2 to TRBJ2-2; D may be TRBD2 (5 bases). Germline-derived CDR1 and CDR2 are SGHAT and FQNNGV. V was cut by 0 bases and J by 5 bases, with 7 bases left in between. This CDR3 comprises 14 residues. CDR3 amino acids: CASSLERVTGELFF. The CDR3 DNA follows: TGTGCCAGCAGCTTAGAGCGGGTTACCGGGGAGCTGTTTTTT.